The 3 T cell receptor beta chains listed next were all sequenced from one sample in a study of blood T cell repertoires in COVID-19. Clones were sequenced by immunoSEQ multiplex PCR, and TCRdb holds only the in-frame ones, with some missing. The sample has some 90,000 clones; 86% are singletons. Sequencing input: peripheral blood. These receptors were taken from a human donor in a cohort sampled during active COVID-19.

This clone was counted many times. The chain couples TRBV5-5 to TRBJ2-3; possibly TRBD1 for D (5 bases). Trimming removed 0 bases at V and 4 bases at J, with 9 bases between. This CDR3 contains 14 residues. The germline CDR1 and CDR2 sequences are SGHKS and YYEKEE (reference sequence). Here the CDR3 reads CASSLAAGPDTQYF. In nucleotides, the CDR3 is TGTGCCAGCAGCTTGGCCGCAGGGCCAGATACGCAGTATTTT. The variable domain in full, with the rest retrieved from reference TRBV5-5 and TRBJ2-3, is DAGVTQSPTHLIKTRGQQVTLRCSPISGHKSVSWYQQVLGQGPQFIFQYYEKEERGRGNFPDRFSARQFPNYSSELNVNALLLGDSALYLCASSLAAGPDTQYFGPGTRLTVL.

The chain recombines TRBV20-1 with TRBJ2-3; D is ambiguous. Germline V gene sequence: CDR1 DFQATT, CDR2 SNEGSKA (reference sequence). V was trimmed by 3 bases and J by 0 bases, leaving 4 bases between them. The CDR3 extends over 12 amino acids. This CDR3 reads CSASRSTDTQYF. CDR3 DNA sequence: TGCAGTGCTAGTCGGAGCACAGATACGCAGTATTTT.

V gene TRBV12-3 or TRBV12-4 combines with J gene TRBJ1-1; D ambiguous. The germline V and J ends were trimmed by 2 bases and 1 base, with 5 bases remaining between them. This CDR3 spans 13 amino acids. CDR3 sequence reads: CASSLNWNTEAFF. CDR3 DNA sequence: TGTGCCAGCAGTTTAAACTGGAACACTGAAGCTTTCTTT.